The source of this TCR beta chain is a study of T-cell reconstitution after alpha-beta-depleted transplantation in children. Study observations and caveats: Reports say that about two months after transplant, the alpha-beta T cells came out of several hundred graft clones that had expanded. Certain patients had high TCRbeta diversity at day 60, and it came from recipient T cells and thymic progenitors that survived. From newly produced T cells came most of the T-cell counts and diversity one year after transplant.

Germline CDR1 LNHDA, CDR2 SQIVND (reference sequence). This CDR3 comprises 17 residues. The trim removed 5 bases at V and 0 bases at J, leaving 8 bases unmatched. The table lists this clonotype with many counts. No antigen is known for it. Unique molecular identifiers tagged the TCRbeta library. Each CDR3 protein is one row after TCRdb ran MiXCR on the PCR reads. The sample carries 130,000 to 150,000 distinct CDR3 sequences, 8% to 10% recorded once. The sample in question was PBMCs, mostly from graft donor cells, obtained 180 days after TCRalphabeta/CD19-depleted stem cell transplant. V usage is TRBV19 and J usage is TRBJ1-1, with TRBD1 identical over 11 bases. This clonotype originated in a female patient younger than 10 who had a stem cell transplant for congenital amegakaryocytic thrombocytopenia, so the T cells may come from the graft donor. The CDR3 loop reads CASSFYGQGAMNTEAFF. CDR3 sequence (DNA): TGTGCCAGTAGTTTCTACGGACAGGGGGCCATGAACACTGAAGCTTTCTTT.